Listed below are T cell receptor beta chains from one sample, sequenced in a study of CD8+ T cells in alopecia areata. Profiling relied on immunoSEQ multiplex PCR, and the TCRdb table lists in-frame clones only, not all of them. Here the sample spans some 210,000 clones, roughly 57% being singletons. This specimen was CD4+ T cells sorted from blood, taken at week 0. Receptors were obtained from a human donor with alopecia areata. Both conserved end residues are part of each CDR3. A D gene is named only where the DNA matches it firmly. The size of a clone is reported for some rows only, either as once, few or many, or as a class for expanded clones.

TRBV29-1	TRBJ2-2	NA	TRBD1	CSVGGDRGSAGELFF	TGCAGCGTCGGGGGGGACAGGGGCTCCGCCGGGGAGCTGTTTTTT
TRBV6-5	TRBJ1-5	NA	NA	CATRKAVGSNQPQHF	TGTGCCACGCGGAAGGCGGTGGGTAGCAATCAGCCCCAGCATTTT
TRBV30	TRBJ2-1	NA	NA	CAWSPKYNEQFF	TGTGCCTGGAGTCCTAAATACAATGAGCAGTTCTTC
TRBV2	TRBJ2-3	NA	NA	CAGLRSISDTQYF	TGTGCCGGTCTCAGGAGCATATCAGATACGCAGTATTTT
TRBV11-2	TRBJ2-3	NA	TRBD2	CASSALGAGGVYTQYF	TGTGCCAGCAGCGCCCTGGGGGCGGGAGGTGTGTATACGCAGTATTTT
TRBV27	TRBJ1-4	NA	NA	CASSSDARNEKLFF	TGTGCCAGCAGTTCGGATGCCCGGAATGAAAAACTGTTTTTT
TRBV30	TRBJ2-1	NA	NA	CAFYPDYGEQFF	TGTGCCTTCTACCCGGACTACGGTGAGCAGTTCTTC
TRBV7-9	TRBJ2-3	NA	NA	CASSFSDGNTQYF	TGTGCCAGCAGCTTCTCGGACGGAAATACGCAGTATTTT
TRBV29-1	TRBJ2-1	few	NA	CSVAVTRGYEQFF	TGCAGCGTTGCTGTGACTAGGGGTTATGAGCAGTTCTTC
TRBV7-3	TRBJ2-1	few	TRBD1	CASSTSGTGLEQFF	TGTGCCAGCAGCACTTCCGGGACAGGGCTTGAGCAGTTCTTC
TRBV6-6	TRBJ2-3	few	NA	CASTGYDTQYF	TGTGCCAGCACAGGGTACGATACGCAGTATTTT
TRBV5-1	TRBJ2-1	NA	NA	CASKFGVSSEQFF	TGCGCCAGCAAATTCGGGGTTTCAAGTGAGCAGTTCTTC
TRBV10-2	TRBJ2-5	once	NA	CASRGRLGGLSQYF	TGCGCCAGCAGGGGAAGACTGGGGGGTTTGTCCCAGTACTTC
TRBV7-2	TRBJ2-1	NA	NA	CASSLSGNEQFF	TGTGCCAGCAGCTTATCCGGCAATGAGCAGTTCTTC
TRBV20-1	TRBJ2-3	NA	NA	CSASKGDTQYF	TGCAGTGCAAGTAAGGGGGATACGCAGTATTTT
TRBV7-3	TRBJ1-5	NA	NA	CASSLNGGPQHF	TGTGCCAGCAGCTTAAATGGAGGGCCCCAGCATTTT
TRBV5-1	TRBJ2-4	NA	NA	CASSLAGVAKNIQYF	TGCGCCAGCAGCTTGGCAGGGGTGGCCAAAAACATTCAGTACTTC
TRBV6-1	TRBJ2-7	NA	NA	CASSSRYEQYF	TGTGCCAGCAGTTCGCGATACGAGCAGTACTTC
TRBV7-6	TRBJ1-1	NA	TRBD1	CASSPEGRGTEAFF	TGTGCCAGCAGCCCGGAAGGCAGGGGGACTGAAGCTTTCTTT
TRBV29-1	TRBJ1-1	NA	NA	CSVVTGFFPFTEAFF	TGCAGCGTTGTGACAGGTTTTTTTCCCTTCACTGAAGCTTTCTTT
TRBV7-2	TRBJ1-5	NA	NA	CASSPGLFGNQPQHF	TGTGCCAGCAGCCCAGGATTATTTGGCAATCAGCCCCAGCATTTT
TRBV13	TRBJ2-2	few	NA	CASSLVMGTGELFF	TGTGCCAGCAGCTTAGTCATGGGGACCGGGGAGCTGTTTTTT
TRBV2	TRBJ2-4	NA	TRBD1	CASSHYYPGQGTGIQYF	TGTGCCAGCAGCCACTATTATCCGGGACAGGGGACGGGCATTCAGTACTTC
TRBV5-6	TRBJ2-4	NA	NA	CASSFENIQYF	TGTGCCAGCAGCTTCGAAAACATTCAGTACTTC
TRBV15	TRBJ2-7	NA	NA	CATSRAGGGTEQYF	TGTGCCACCAGCAGAGCTGGGGGTGGAACCGAGCAGTACTTC
TRBV30	TRBJ2-7	once	TRBD2	CAWGRGGSSYEQYF	TGTGCCTGGGGCCGGGGGGGTAGCTCCTACGAGCAGTACTTC
TRBV7-6	TRBJ1-3	NA	TRBD1	CASSSLGQGAAGNTIYF	TGTGCCAGCAGCTCCCTTGGCCAGGGGGCCGCTGGAAACACCATATATTTT
TRBV30	TRBJ2-7	NA	TRBD1	CAWSVLGTGSIEQYF	TGTGCCTGGAGTGTACTGGGGACAGGGTCTATCGAGCAGTACTTC
TRBV18	TRBJ1-4	NA	TRBD1	CASSPFETGGSEKLFF	TGTGCCAGCTCCCCATTCGAGACAGGGGGCTCTGAAAAACTGTTTTTT
TRBV9	TRBJ1-1	few	NA	CASNVGAGGNTEAFF	TGTGCCAGCAACGTAGGGGCGGGAGGGAACACTGAAGCTTTCTTT
TRBV7-2	TRBJ2-1	NA	TRBD2	CASSFTLAENSEQFF	TGTGCCAGCAGCTTTACACTAGCGGAGAACAGTGAGCAGTTCTTC
TRBV10-3	TRBJ2-3	NA	TRBD2	CAIPSGSTDTQYF	TGTGCCATCCCTAGCGGTAGCACAGATACGCAGTATTTT
TRBV6-5	TRBJ1-1	NA	TRBD1	CASSGTGREAFF	TGTGCCAGCTCGGGGACAGGGCGCGAAGCTTTCTTT